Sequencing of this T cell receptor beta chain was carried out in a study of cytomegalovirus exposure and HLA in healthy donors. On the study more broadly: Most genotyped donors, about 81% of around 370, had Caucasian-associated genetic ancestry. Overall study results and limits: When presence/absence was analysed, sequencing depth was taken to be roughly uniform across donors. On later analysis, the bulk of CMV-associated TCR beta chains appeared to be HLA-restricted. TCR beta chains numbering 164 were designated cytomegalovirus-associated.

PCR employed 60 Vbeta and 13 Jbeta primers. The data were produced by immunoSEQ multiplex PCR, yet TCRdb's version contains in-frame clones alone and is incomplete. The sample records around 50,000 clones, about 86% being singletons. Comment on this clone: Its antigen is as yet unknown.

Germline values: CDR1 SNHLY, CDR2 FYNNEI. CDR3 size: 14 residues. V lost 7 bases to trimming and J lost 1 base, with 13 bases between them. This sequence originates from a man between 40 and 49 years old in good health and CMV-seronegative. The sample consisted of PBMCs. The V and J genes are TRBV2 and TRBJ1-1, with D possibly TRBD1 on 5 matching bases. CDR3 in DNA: TGTGCCAGCAAGAGACAGATTCAGAACACTGAAGCTTTCTTT. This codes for CASKRQIQNTEAFF.